The rows below give T cell receptor beta chains drawn from one sample of a study of T cell responses to AZD1222 COVID-19 vaccine. Profiled with immunoSEQ multiplex PCR; TCRdb holds only in-frame clones, not every one. The data contain 100,000 to 150,000 clones, roughly nine tenths of them seen just once; the ten biggest clones take up roughly 5.4%. The material was peripheral blood, obtained on day 0 of AZD1222 vaccination. The receptors were sampled from an adult in good health. CDR3s include the opening cysteine and the closing phenylalanine or tryptophan. D genes are given only for firm matches. Only part of the rows carry a size: once, few, many, or a class if the clone is expanded.

cdr3_nt cdr3_aa j_call clone_size d_call v_call
TGTGCCAGCAATATGCAGGGCACTGAAGCTTTCTTT CASNMQGTEAFF TRBJ1-1 . . TRBV6-6
TGTGCCAGCAGTGAAAGGACAGGGGGTGATCAGCCCCAGCATTTT CASSERTGGDQPQHF TRBJ1-5 . TRBD1 TRBV2
TGTGCCAGCAGTGACCACAGGGTTGGGAACACCGGGGAGCTGTTTTTT CASSDHRVGNTGELFF TRBJ2-2 . . TRBV6-1
TGTGCCAGCAGCATCGGGACCGTGGGCTCACCCCTCCACTTT CASSIGTVGSPLHF TRBJ1-6 once . TRBV6-5
TGTGCCAGCAGCTTGGAAGGGTTTCGGGAAGCTTTCTTT CASSLEGFREAFF TRBJ1-1 . . TRBV5-4
TGTGCCAGCAGCGAGTGGGGTTCTAGTGAGCAGTTCTTC CASSEWGSSEQFF TRBJ2-1 . . TRBV11-2
TGCGCCAGCAGCTTGGGTGCCGGACAACAAGAGACCCAGTACTTC CASSLGAGQQETQYF TRBJ2-5 . . TRBV5-1
TGCGCCAGCAGTGAGAAGGATGGGTCAGGAGCGACCCAGTACTTC CASSEKDGSGATQYF TRBJ2-5 . . TRBV10-1
TGTGCCAGCAATGAAGGGGGCAGGACTGAAGCTTTCTTT CASNEGGRTEAFF TRBJ1-1 . TRBD1 TRBV7-9
TGTGCCAGCAGTTTCAGGGCCCTTAATCAGCCCCAGCATTTT CASSFRALNQPQHF TRBJ1-5 . . TRBV27
TGTGCCAGCAGCACCCAGGGGGGAATTCCCAACAATGAGCAGTTCTTC CASSTQGGIPNNEQFF TRBJ2-1 . . TRBV7-2
TGTGCCAGCAGCTTAGGGGGCACAGGGGTTAACTATGGCTACACCTTC CASSLGGTGVNYGYTF TRBJ1-2 . TRBD1 TRBV7-2
TGTGCCAGCAGCCAAGCAGAGACTGGGGAACTGTTTTTT CASSQAETGELFF TRBJ1-4 once . TRBV3-1/TRBV3-2
TGTGCCAGCAGTACCCCAGGTCAGCCCCAGCATTTT CASSTPGQPQHF TRBJ1-5 once . TRBV12-3/TRBV12-4
TGTGCCAGTAGTATTGGGCAGAACACTGAAGCTTTCTTT CASSIGQNTEAFF TRBJ1-1 . . TRBV19
TGTGCCAGCAGCTTCCCCAGAAGCTACGAGCAGTACTTC CASSFPRSYEQYF TRBJ2-7 . . TRBV5-6
TGTGCCAGCAGCGTAACAGGGGAAGCTTTCTTT CASSVTGEAFF TRBJ1-1 . . TRBV28
TGTGCCAGCAGCGCCGAGGGGAGCGAGAGGGACACCGGGGAGCTGTTTTTT CASSAEGSERDTGELFF TRBJ2-2 . . TRBV9
TGTGCCAGCAGTTTACGAGCGGTTTCACCCCTCCACTTT CASSLRAVSPLHF TRBJ1-6 . . TRBV12-3/TRBV12-4
TGTGCCAGTAGTATGTTAGACAGGGGGTCACCCCTCCACTTT CASSMLDRGSPLHF TRBJ1-6 . TRBD1 TRBV19
TGTGCCAGAGCGACAGGCGCCGGCTATGGCTACACCTTC CARATGAGYGYTF TRBJ1-2 . . TRBV2
TGTGCCAGTAGCGACCAGGGTGGTCAGCCCCAGCATTTT CASSDQGGQPQHF TRBJ1-5 . . TRBV19
TGTGCCAGCAGTGTCCGACCTGGAGGCACTGAAGCTTTCTTT CASSVRPGGTEAFF TRBJ1-1 few . TRBV27
TGCGCCAGCAGCACAGGGGGGACCACTGAAGCTTTCTTT CASSTGGTTEAFF TRBJ1-1 . TRBD1 TRBV5-1
TGTGCCAGCAGCCCTCGAAGGGTGGAGCCTTGGGCCCAGCATTTT CASSPRRVEPWAQHF TRBJ1-5 . . TRBV7-8
TGTGCCAGCAGCATTGGACTAGCGTCGAACAATGAGCAGTTCTTC CASSIGLASNNEQFF TRBJ2-1 . TRBD2 TRBV5-6
TGTGCCAGCAACCCCGGGGCAGACACCGGGGAGCTGTTTTTT CASNPGADTGELFF TRBJ2-2 . . TRBV9
TGTGCCAGCAGCCCGGGACAGGGCGCTACAGATACGCAGTATTTT CASSPGQGATDTQYF TRBJ2-3 . TRBD1 TRBV6-5
TGTGCCATCCAGGGAAACTATGGCTACACCTTC CAIQGNYGYTF TRBJ1-2 . . TRBV10-3
TGTGCCAGCAGTGAAGAGGTTCGGGCTTTCTTT CASSEEVRAFF TRBJ1-1 once . TRBV2
TGTGCCAGTACCCCCCCAGGGCGAGGATTAGAAAAACTGTTTTTT CASTPPGRGLEKLFF TRBJ1-4 . . TRBV19
TGCGCCAGCAGCTTGGCCGCAAGGGCCGCCCGGGAGCTGTTTTTT CASSLAARAARELFF TRBJ2-2 few . TRBV5-1
TGTGCCAGCTCACTCCACCGCGAAGCGGGAGGGCCAACGGAGCAGTTCTTC CASSLHREAGGPTEQFF TRBJ2-1 . TRBD2 TRBV18
TGTGCCAGCAGTTCCATGCGGACAGGGTTCGAGCAGTACTTC CASSSMRTGFEQYF TRBJ2-7 . TRBD1 TRBV6-5
TGTGCCAGCAGCCTAGACGCGACAGATACGCAGTATTTT CASSLDATDTQYF TRBJ2-3 . . TRBV7-9
TGTGCCAGCAGTGCCATCTATGGCTACACCTTC CASSAIYGYTF TRBJ1-2 . . TRBV25-1
TGTGCCAGCAGCCCCCTTGGGCAGGGTGAGGGTGGCTACACCTTC CASSPLGQGEGGYTF TRBJ1-2 . . TRBV5-4
TGTGCCTGGAGTGTGGGTCCCTACGAGCAGTACTTC CAWSVGPYEQYF TRBJ2-7 . . TRBV30
TGTGCCAGTAGCCCTGCCCCAGGAAACACCATATATTTT CASSPAPGNTIYF TRBJ1-3 . . TRBV19
TGTGCCAGCAGCGCAGGGGGACAGGGCCACTATGGCTACACCTTC CASSAGGQGHYGYTF TRBJ1-2 once TRBD1 TRBV9
TGCGCCAGCAGCGTGACAGGGGTTGGAAACACCATATATTTT CASSVTGVGNTIYF TRBJ1-3 . TRBD1 TRBV5-1
TGTGCCAGTAGTATGAGGACAGGGGTGAGTGGCTACACCTTC CASSMRTGVSGYTF TRBJ1-2 . TRBD1 TRBV19
TGTGCCAGCAGACCCCTCTCCTACAATGAGCAGTTCTTC CASRPLSYNEQFF TRBJ2-1 . . TRBV28
TGTGCCAGTAGTACGAGGGACAGGGACACTGAAGCTTTCTTT CASSTRDRDTEAFF TRBJ1-1 . TRBD1 TRBV19
TGTGCCAGCAGTGAAACTAGCGGGAGCCCCTACGAGCAGTACTTC CASSETSGSPYEQYF TRBJ2-7 . TRBD2 TRBV9
TGCGCCAGCAGCTCGGGCGGGGGCTCGAACACCGGGGAGCTGTTTTTT CASSSGGGSNTGELFF TRBJ2-2 . . TRBV5-1
TGTGCCTGGACGACAGGGCTTAATTCACCCCTCCACTTT CAWTTGLNSPLHF TRBJ1-6 few TRBD1 TRBV30
TGTGCCAGCAGTGATTCCTACGAGCAGTACTTC CASSDSYEQYF TRBJ2-7 . . TRBV25-1
TGCGCCAGCAGCTTGGCCCTCGAAGCGACCTACGAGCAGTACTTC CASSLALEATYEQYF TRBJ2-7 . . TRBV5-1
TGTGCCAGCAGCTTATTCGGACAGAGCCAAGAGACCCAGTACTTC CASSLFGQSQETQYF TRBJ2-5 . . TRBV11-2
TGCAGCGTTACAGCCCTCGCAGGGAACTATGGCTACACCTTC CSVTALAGNYGYTF TRBJ1-2 . . TRBV29-1
TGTGCCACCAGTGCGGCACCTACCTACGAGCAGTACTTC CATSAAPTYEQYF TRBJ2-7 . . TRBV24-1
TGTGCCAGCAGCCAAGTCTTAGGACGGGATAATTCACCCCTCCACTTT CASSQVLGRDNSPLHF TRBJ1-6 . . TRBV3-1/TRBV3-2
TGTGCCACCAGCAGAGATAGGGGTCTTTTACCTAATGGCTACACCTTC CATSRDRGLLPNGYTF TRBJ1-2 . . TRBV15
TGTGCCAGCAGCTTAGCGGGAGGGCCTCCCATGGAGCAGTTCTTC CASSLAGGPPMEQFF TRBJ2-1 . TRBD2 TRBV9
TGTGCCAGCAGGACGACGGCATCCTCAAACATATATTTT CASRTTASSNIYF TRBJ1-3 . . TRBV2
TGTGCCAGCAGCCCCCAGGGGGGACAAAACACTGAAGCTTTCTTT CASSPQGGQNTEAFF TRBJ1-1 . TRBD1 TRBV3-1/TRBV3-2
TGTGCCAGCAGTTCCGACAGGGTGGGCACCGGGGAGCTGTTTTTT CASSSDRVGTGELFF TRBJ2-2 once TRBD1 TRBV28
TGTGCCAGCAGCCGAGAGGGACAGTATAATTCACCCCTCCACTTT CASSREGQYNSPLHF TRBJ1-6 . TRBD1 TRBV4-2
TGTGCCTGGAGTGCCGGGACTAGCGGGAGGCAGTCGTACGAGCAGTACTTC CAWSAGTSGRQSYEQYF TRBJ2-7 . TRBD2 TRBV30